This entry features one T cell receptor beta chain sequence. Its antigen is undetermined. PCR primers comprised 60 Vbeta and 13 Jbeta primers. Per the original methods: There were about 88 million unique TCR beta chains by a later count, and approximately 12 million of them were shared. Only in-frame clones appear in the TCRdb table, and some are missing; sequencing was by immunoSEQ multiplex PCR. The V and J calls and clone size are taken from that table; D and trimming were inferred from the DNA. The sample shows approximately 150,000 clones, roughly 80% of them seen only once. Healthy donors of bone marrow made up the group. This sample was taken from a study of cytomegalovirus exposure and HLA in healthy donors. Study outcomes and limitations: A few CMV-associated chains were confirmed in vitro to be specific for CMV antigens. It was reported in a later analysis that an Asian-associated ancestry cluster showed fewer N-insertions than the 666-donor mean.

The CDR3 sequence is 15 residues long. Germline-derived CDR1 and CDR2 are SGHKS and YYEKEE (reference sequence). Trimming took 4 bases from V and 4 from J, leaving 17 bases between them. V and J are TRBV5-5 and TRBJ2-5; D possibly corresponds to TRBD2 (5 bases). The source is a man aged 25 to 40 in good health and CMV-seronegative. The sequenced material came from PBMCs. For the CDR3, the DNA is TGTGCCAGCAGCCCCGAGCGGACCCCCCGAGAGACCCAGTACTTC. It yields the protein CASSPERTPRETQYF.